This T cell receptor beta chain appears in the sequencing data of a study of graft-versus-host responses after intestinal transplantation. Study-level information: Transplant types were multivisceral, liver-intestinal, or isolated intestinal. Study findings and constraints: Allografts of one patient group, those with graft-donor T cell macrochimerism, had high graft-versus-host to host-versus-graft clonal ratios.

Clones were read by immunoSEQ multiplex PCR, and TCRdb kept only the in-frame ones, dropping some. The sample records 100,000 or so clones, more than 85% being singletons. Looked up from germline, CDR1 is SGHAT and CDR2 is FQDESV (reference sequence). The V and J ends lost 3 bases and 18 bases respectively, with 12 bases between them. The CDR3 has 11 amino acids. As for this clone: What it binds is not known.

The sequence derives from a human donor who was the organ donor for an intestinal transplant. The material sequenced was unstimulated CD4+ T cells sorted from spleen or lymph node cells, taken before transplant. The chain combines TRBV11-1 with TRBJ1-6; D perhaps matches TRBD1 (5 bases). The chain's CDR3 is CASSFRDPDHF. The CDR3 bases are TGTGCCAGCAGCTTTAGGGACCCGGACCACTTT.